These 14 T cell receptor beta chains came from one sample sequenced in a study of blood T cell repertoires in COVID-19. Repertoires were generated with immunoSEQ multiplex PCR, while TCRdb's copy carries only in-frame clones and drops some. Seen here are 150,000 to 200,000 clones, 70% to 80% observed once, and the top ten hold about 6.5%. Sequenced sample: peripheral blood. These receptor sequences come from a woman in her thirties or forties with COVID-19, enrolled during active disease.

The rearrangement links TRBV7-2 to TRBJ2-7, with TRBD2 as a possible D gene (6 bases). Trimming took 0 bases from V and 1 from J, leaving 10 bases between them. The CDR3 runs 15 residues. Germline CDR1 and CDR2: SGHTA and FQGNSA. CDR3 nucleotides: TGTGCCAGCAGCTTAGCTTCGGGGGTGTCCTACGAGCAGTACTTC. It translates to CASSLASGVSYEQYF.

This chain joins TRBV7-9 and TRBJ1-1; D remains ambiguous. Trimming left V 11 bases short and J 1 base short, with 17 bases between. The germline gives CDR1 SEHNR, CDR2 FQNEAQ (reference sequence). This CDR3 has 14 residues. CDR3 DNA sequence: TGTGCCGGGTCCATCCTGGACTGGAACACTGAAGCTTTCTTT. It is translated as CAGSILDWNTEAFF.

This clone was seen only a few times. The chain is built from TRBV6-5 and TRBJ2-7; maybe TRBD1 (6 bases). Germline-derived CDR1 and CDR2 are MNHEY and SVGAGI. The CDR3 contains 16 residues. Trimming stripped 2 bases from V and 5 bases from J, with 19 bases between. CDR3 in DNA: TGTGCCAGCAGTTACCACCGACAGGAATTGGTACACGAGCAGTACTTC. Translated, it gives CASSYHRQELVHEQYF.

This clone was observed a single time. The chain employs TRBV19 and TRBJ2-1; 11 bases line up with TRBD2. This CDR3 contains 17 residues. V shed 1 base and J 7 bases; nucleotides not matched to a gene: 9. Germline CDR1 and CDR2: LNHDA and SQIVND (reference sequence). DNA of the CDR3: TGTGCCAGTAGTATAGCCGGACTAGCGGGCCCGTTAAATGAGCAGTTCTTC. Translating it yields CASSIAGLAGPLNEQFF.

The rearrangement links TRBV3-1 (or the pseudogene TRBV3-2) to TRBJ2-3; 13 bases agree with TRBD2. Germline CDR1 and CDR2: LGHDT and YNNKEL (reference sequence). V shed 6 bases, J shed 0 bases, and the junction held 9 bases outside the gene matches. This CDR3 comprises 18 residues. CDR3 DNA sequence: TGTGCCAGCAGTCGCGGGACTAGCGGGGCCTACAGCACAGATACGCAGTATTTT. Protein sequence: CASSRGTSGAYSTDTQYF.

The V gene is TRBV24-1, the J gene TRBJ2-2; 10 bases agree with TRBD1. The CDR3 runs 16 residues. The J segment lost 8 bases and the V segment lost 6 bases, leaving 11 bases of the junction unmatched. Germline values: CDR1 KGHDR, CDR2 SFDVKD. CDR3 residues: CATSNSGQGPGGELFF. CDR3 DNA sequence: TGTGCCACCAGTAATTCGGGACAGGGGCCCGGAGGGGAGCTGTTTTTT.

V and J are TRBV12-3 or TRBV12-4 and TRBJ1-2; TRBD1 matches at 7 bases. V was clipped by 4 bases and J by 4 bases; unmatched bases: 3. CDR3 size: 13 residues. The CDR3 region has the DNA TGTGCCAGCAGTTCGGGGACAGTCTATGGCTACACCTTC. Its translation is CASSSGTVYGYTF.

The genes are TRBV20-1 and TRBJ2-1; 10 bases are shared with TRBD2. Germline CDR1 and CDR2: DFQATT and SNEGSKA (reference sequence). The CDR3 length is 14 residues. V was pared by 3 bases and J by 8 bases, with 7 bases of the junction left unmatched. This chain's CDR3 is CSASPSGSGDEQFF. CDR3 in DNA: TGCAGTGCTAGTCCTAGCGGGAGCGGTGATGAGCAGTTCTTC.

This clone was seen once. This chain uses TRBV7-5 with TRBJ2-7; whether TRBD1, the table's D call, matches the DNA was not checked. TRBV7-5 is tagged as a pseudogene. CDR3 length: 15 residues. The CDR3 sequence: CVRSPRTVGSYEQYF. CDR3 DNA sequence: TGTGTCAGAAGCCCTCGGACAGTAGGCTCCTACGAGCAGTACTTC.

The chain employs TRBV7-9 and TRBJ1-2; D perhaps matches TRBD1 (6 bases). Trimming took off 4 bases at V and 8 bases at J, with 14 bases between the two ends. This CDR3 region has 13 residues. Per the germline V gene, CDR1 is SEHNR and CDR2 is FQNEAQ (reference sequence). The CDR3 loop is CASSSAGDPGYTF. CDR3 sequence (DNA): TGTGCCAGCAGCTCTGCAGGGGATCCGGGCTACACCTTC.

The J gene is TRBJ1-1, the V gene TRBV7-3, with TRBD1 matching 7 bases. The ends lost 5 bases at V and 7 bases at J; junction bases unmatched: 10. This CDR3 has 14 residues. CDR1 SGHTA and CDR2 FQGTGA come from the germline V gene. The CDR3 spells CASSVSGTEIEAFF. CDR3 DNA: TGTGCCAGCAGCGTGTCGGGGACAGAGATTGAAGCTTTCTTT.

The V gene is TRBV6-5, the J gene TRBJ1-2; D not resolved. Germline V gene sequence: CDR1 MNHEY, CDR2 SVGAGI. The CDR3 covers 15 residues. The V gene lost 6 bases and the J gene lost 1 base, with 15 bases spanning the gap. CDR3 loop: CASSSDNLLNYGYTF. The DNA of the CDR3 is TGTGCCAGCAGCTCCGACAACTTGCTTAACTATGGCTACACCTTC.

V is TRBV10-2 and J is TRBJ2-1, with 13 bases lining up with TRBD2. This CDR3 has 15 amino acids. V was clipped by 6 bases and J by 2 bases; unmatched bases: 1. Germline V gene data show CDR1 as WSHSY and CDR2 as SAAADI. The CDR3 DNA sequence: TGCGCCAGCAGGGGACTAGCGGGACCCTACAATGAGCAGTTCTTC. Protein product: CASRGLAGPYNEQFF.

The V gene is TRBV7-7, the J gene TRBJ2-1, with 8 bases identical to TRBD2. Germline CDR1 reads SSHAT; CDR2 reads FNYEAQ (reference sequence). This CDR3 is built from 15 residues. V lost 1 base to trimming and J lost 7 bases; unmatched junction nucleotides: 6. The CDR3 spells CASSLDGGARNEQFF. CDR3 DNA: TGTGCCAGCAGCTTAGACGGGGGGGCGAGAAATGAGCAGTTCTTC.